This note documents a single T cell receptor (beta chain) sequence. Its matching antigen is unknown. This entry comes from a study of graft-versus-host responses after intestinal transplantation. Trimming took 7 bases from V and 1 from J, leaving 14 bases between them. CDR3 length: 15 amino acids. From germline, CDR1 is MDHEN and CDR2 SYDVKM. General study points: Some patients had graft-donor T cell macrochimerism. In their allografts, the ratios of graft-versus-host to host-versus-graft T cell clones were high.

Generated by immunoSEQ multiplex PCR, the TCRdb table keeps only in-frame clones and is missing some. The table includes around 120,000 clones, 85% to 95% detected once. The rearrangement joins TRBV28 to TRBJ1-5, with D tentatively TRBD1 (6 bases). The source is a human donor who received an intestinal transplant. The sequences come from unstimulated CD8+ T cells sorted from spleen or lymph node cells, collected before intestinal transplant. The CDR3 spells CASIPQGKSNQPQHF. For the CDR3, the DNA is TGTGCCAGCATTCCCCAGGGGAAGAGCAATCAGCCCCAGCATTTT. The variable domain in full, with the rest retrieved from reference TRBV28 and TRBJ1-5, is DVKVTQSSRYLVKRTGEKVFLECVQDMDHENMFWYRQDPGLGLRLIYFSYDVKMKEKGDIPEGYSVSREKKERFSLILESASTNQTSMYLCASIPQGKSNQPQHFGDGTRLSIL.